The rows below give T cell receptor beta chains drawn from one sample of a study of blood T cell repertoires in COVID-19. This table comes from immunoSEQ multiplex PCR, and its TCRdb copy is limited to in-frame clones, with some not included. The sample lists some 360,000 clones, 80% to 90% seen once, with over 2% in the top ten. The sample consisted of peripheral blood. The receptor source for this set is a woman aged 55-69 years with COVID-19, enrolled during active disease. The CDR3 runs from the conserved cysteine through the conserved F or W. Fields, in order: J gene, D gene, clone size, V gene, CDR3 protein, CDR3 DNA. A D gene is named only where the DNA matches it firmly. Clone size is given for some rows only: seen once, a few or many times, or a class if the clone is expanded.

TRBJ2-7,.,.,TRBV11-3,CASSLQGAHEQYF,TGTGCCAGCAGCTTACAGGGTGCCCACGAGCAGTACTTC
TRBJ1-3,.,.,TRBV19,CASLDRTYSGNTIYF,TGTGCCAGTCTCGACAGGACGTACTCTGGAAACACCATATATTTT
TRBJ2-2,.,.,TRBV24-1,CATSDPRRRDWELFF,TGTGCCACCAGTGACCCCAGGCGGCGGGATTGGGAGCTGTTTTTT
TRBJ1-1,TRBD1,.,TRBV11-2,CASSFHQQGTEAFF,TGTGCCAGCAGCTTCCATCAACAGGGGACTGAAGCTTTCTTT
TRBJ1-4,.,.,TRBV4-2,CASSQGSTGFNEKLFF,TGTGCCAGCAGCCAAGGTTCGACAGGTTTTAATGAAAAACTGTTTTTT
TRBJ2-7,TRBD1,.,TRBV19,CASSTAGGPYEQYF,TGTGCCAGTAGTACGGCAGGGGGCCCCTACGAGCAGTACTTC
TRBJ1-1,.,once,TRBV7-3,CASSLIPAGLNTEAFF,TGTGCCAGCAGCTTAATCCCCGCAGGGTTGAACACTGAAGCTTTCTTT
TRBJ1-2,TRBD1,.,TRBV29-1,CSVEARTGTHYGYTF,TGCAGCGTTGAAGCGAGGACAGGGACTCACTATGGCTACACCTTC
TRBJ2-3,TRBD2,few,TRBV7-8,CASSAGGQTDTQYF,TGTGCCAGCTCTGCGGGGGGCCAGACAGATACGCAGTATTTT
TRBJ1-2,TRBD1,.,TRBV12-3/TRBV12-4,CASSPQGAGGYTF,TGTGCCAGCAGCCCTCAGGGGGCGGGTGGCTACACCTTC
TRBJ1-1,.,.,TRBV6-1,CASSEAGGVEAFF,TGTGCCAGCAGTGAAGCAGGGGGAGTTGAAGCTTTCTTT
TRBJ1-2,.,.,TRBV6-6,CASSQQGNYGYTF,TGTGCCAGCAGTCAACAGGGAAACTATGGCTACACCTTC
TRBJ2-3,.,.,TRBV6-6,CASSYHRPSTDTQYF,TGTGCCAGCAGTTATCACAGGCCTAGCACAGATACGCAGTATTTT
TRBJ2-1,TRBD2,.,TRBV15,CATSRATSSNEQFF,TGTGCCACCAGCAGAGCGACTAGCTCCAATGAGCAGTTCTTC
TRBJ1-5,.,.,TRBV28,CASSNTPGTNQPQHF,TGTGCCAGCAGCAACACCCCCGGGACTAATCAGCCCCAGCATTTT
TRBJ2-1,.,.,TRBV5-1,CASSADWENEQFF,TGCGCCAGCAGCGCGGACTGGGAAAATGAGCAGTTCTTC
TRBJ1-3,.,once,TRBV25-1,CASSEVGALSGNTIYF,TGTGCCAGCAGTGAGGTGGGGGCCCTCTCTGGAAACACCATATATTTT
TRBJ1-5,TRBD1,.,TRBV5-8,CASRITGTGSGQPQHF,TGTGCCAGCAGAATAACCGGGACAGGGTCTGGTCAGCCCCAGCATTTT
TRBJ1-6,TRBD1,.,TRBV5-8,CASSRPGTASSYNSPLHF,TGTGCCAGCAGCCGACCAGGGACAGCGAGCTCCTATAATTCACCCCTCCACTTT
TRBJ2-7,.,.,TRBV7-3,CASSLSGSPSPYEQYF,TGTGCCAGCAGCTTATCGGGGTCCCCATCTCCCTACGAGCAGTACTTC
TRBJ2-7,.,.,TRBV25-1,CASSAFPGVGKNEQYF,TGTGCCAGCAGTGCCTTTCCGGGGGTGGGAAAGAACGAGCAGTACTTC
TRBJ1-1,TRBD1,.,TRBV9,CASSASGQGITEAFF,TGTGCCAGCAGCGCTTCGGGACAGGGTATTACTGAAGCTTTCTTT
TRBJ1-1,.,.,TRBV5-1,CASSLGQTAFF,TGCGCCAGCAGCTTGGGACAGACAGCTTTCTTT
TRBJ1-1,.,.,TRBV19,CASQTGTENTEAFF,TGTGCCAGCCAGACAGGAACCGAGAACACTGAAGCTTTCTTT
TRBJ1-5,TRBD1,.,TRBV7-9,CASSGRDSYSNQPQHF,TGTGCCAGCAGCGGCCGGGACAGCTATAGCAATCAGCCCCAGCATTTT